This is a list of T cell receptor beta chains from one sample in a study of shared T cell receptors in the human thymus. Here immunoSEQ multiplex PCR was the method, and the copy in TCRdb shows in-frame clones only, minus some. The sample lists 700,000 or so clones, roughly 85% seen once, with more than 0.008% in the top ten. The sample was also reused in another study, on human thymus T cells.

The sample consisted of thymocytes. The receptors here all came from a girl less than two years old with a congenital heart defect. CDR3s include the opening cysteine and the closing phenylalanine or tryptophan. D genes are given only for firm matches. Size tells how often a clone was seen (once, few, many) or the class of an expanded clone, and some rows leave it out.

cdr3_aa cdr3_nt j_call d_call v_call clone_size
CASSEYVRGQPQHF TGTGCCAGCAGTGAATATGTCAGGGGTCAGCCCCAGCATTTT TRBJ1-5 - TRBV6-1 -
CASGLRTSAAGELFF TGCGCCAGCGGCCTTAGGACTAGCGCCGCCGGGGAGCTGTTTTTT TRBJ2-2 TRBD2 TRBV5-1 -
CASSRGQPVNYGYTF TGTGCCAGCAGTCGCGGACAACCGGTAAACTATGGCTACACCTTC TRBJ1-2 - TRBV28 -
CASSGDRGNTEAFF TGTGCCAGCAGCGGAGACAGGGGGAACACTGAAGCTTTCTTT TRBJ1-1 TRBD1 TRBV5-8 -
CATFRQGYGYTF TGTGCCACATTCAGACAGGGCTATGGCTACACCTTC TRBJ1-2 TRBD1 TRBV11-2 -
CASSTPGSSRDRGAAEAFF TGTGCCAGTAGTACCCCTGGGTCGTCCCGCGACAGGGGTGCAGCTGAAGCTTTCTTT TRBJ1-1 TRBD1 TRBV19 -
CASSYVVETGETEAFF TGTGCCAGCAGTTACGTCGTAGAGACAGGGGAAACTGAAGCTTTCTTT TRBJ1-1 TRBD1 TRBV28 -
CASGLILFGGGASYEQYF TGTGCTAGTGGTTTGATTCTGTTTGGCGGGGGGGCCTCCTACGAGCAGTACTTC TRBJ2-7 TRBD2 TRBV12-5 -
CASSYRAGGEKLFF TGTGCCAGCAGCTACAGGGCCGGGGGGGAAAAACTGTTTTTT TRBJ1-4 - TRBV7-8 -
CASSPRDRESTEAFF TGTGCCAGCTCACCACGGGACAGGGAGAGCACTGAAGCTTTCTTT TRBJ1-1 TRBD1 TRBV18 once
CASSNKGAWSYNEQFF TGTGCCAGCAGCAACAAGGGGGCTTGGTCCTACAATGAGCAGTTCTTC TRBJ2-1 TRBD1 TRBV5-6 -
CASSLDGAGGHNNEQFF TGTGCCAGCAGCTTGGACGGGGCGGGGGGGCATAACAATGAGCAGTTCTTC TRBJ2-1 TRBD2 TRBV5-4 -
CASSHLQFYEQYF TGTGCCAGCAGTCACCTCCAGTTCTACGAGCAGTACTTC TRBJ2-7 - TRBV28 -
CASSIRGRRQPQHF TGTGCCAGTAGTATCAGGGGGCGTCGTCAGCCCCAGCATTTT TRBJ1-5 TRBD1 TRBV19 -
CASGLVQRDTTDTQYF TGTGCTAGTGGTTTGGTACAGAGAGACACCACAGATACGCAGTATTTT TRBJ2-3 - TRBV12-5 -
CASSHRGLNTEAFF TGTGCCAGCAGTCACAGGGGGCTGAACACTGAAGCTTTCTTT TRBJ1-1 TRBD1 TRBV6-5 few
CASSLVAGKWPQHF TGTGCCAGTAGTTTGGTTGCGGGCAAATGGCCCCAGCATTTT TRBJ1-5 - TRBV19 -
CASSNRDKGSSSSYNEQFF TGCGCCAGCAGCAATCGGGACAAGGGTTCCTCAAGCTCCTACAATGAGCAGTTCTTC TRBJ2-1 - TRBV5-1 -
CAVTRNKSLTGEAEAFF TGTGCCGTCACCCGGAACAAGAGCCTAACAGGGGAGGCTGAAGCTTTCTTT TRBJ1-1 TRBD1 TRBV28 -
CASKTAMNTEAFF TGCGCCAGCAAGACAGCTATGAACACTGAAGCTTTCTTT TRBJ1-1 - TRBV10-1 -
CASSSDGYTF TGTGCCAGCAGCTCCGATGGCTACACCTTC TRBJ1-2 - TRBV7-4 -
CATGGPSIGELFF TGTGCCACCGGGGGACCGTCGATCGGGGAGCTGTTTTTT TRBJ2-2 - TRBV10-3 -
CASRPRTGVAGELFF TGTGCCAGCAGACCCAGAACAGGGGTGGCCGGGGAGCTGTTTTTT TRBJ2-2 TRBD1 TRBV28 -
CASSGGQENGYTF TGTGCCAGCAGCGGGGGACAGGAGAACGGCTACACCTTC TRBJ1-2 TRBD1 TRBV5-6 -
CASSTGPRGPQHF TGTGCCAGCAGTACAGGGCCTCGAGGGCCCCAGCATTTT TRBJ1-5 - TRBV6-5 -
CASSLGAQGANEQFF TGCGCCAGCAGCTTGGGGGCACAGGGGGCAAATGAGCAGTTCTTC TRBJ2-1 TRBD1 TRBV5-1 -
CASSLAQRGGGSYNEQFF TGTGCCAGCAGCCTAGCGCAGAGAGGTGGCGGCTCGTACAATGAGCAGTTCTTC TRBJ2-1 - TRBV4-2 -
CASSDPGGQGNYGYTF TGTGCCAGCAGTGACCCAGGGGGACAGGGGAACTATGGCTACACCTTC TRBJ1-2 TRBD1 TRBV6-1 -
CASSLTGQFTDTQYF TGTGCCAGCAGCCTCACTGGACAGTTCACAGATACGCAGTATTTT TRBJ2-3 - TRBV2 -
CASSLDLGGQFF TGCGCCAGCAGCTTGGATTTGGGGGGGCAGTTCTTC TRBJ2-1 - TRBV5-1 -
CASSLRPGGPHSYEQYF TGTGCCAGCAGTTTGCGGCCAGGGGGGCCTCACTCCTACGAGCAGTACTTC TRBJ2-7 - TRBV27 -
CAINLDKNEGELFF TGTGCCATCAACCTGGACAAAAATGAGGGGGAGCTGTTTTTT TRBJ2-2 - TRBV10-3 -
CATSILGQGIYGYTF TGTGCCACCAGCATCTTAGGACAGGGGATCTATGGCTACACCTTC TRBJ1-2 TRBD1 TRBV15 -
CASSLGLAQNIQYF TGTGCCAGCAGCTTAGGACTAGCCCAAAACATTCAGTACTTC TRBJ2-4 TRBD2 TRBV5-6 -
CASSQGQGQNYGYTF TGTGCCAGCAGCCAGGGACAGGGGCAGAACTATGGCTACACCTTC TRBJ1-2 TRBD1 TRBV7-9 -
CASSTQQGDYGYTF TGTGCCAGCAGCACCCAACAGGGTGACTATGGCTACACCTTC TRBJ1-2 - TRBV13 -
CASSLLQVGEQFF TGTGCCAGCAGCCTACTACAAGTGGGTGAGCAGTTCTTC TRBJ2-1 - TRBV2 -
CASSHWDMTEAFF TGTGCCAGCTCCCACTGGGACATGACTGAAGCTTTCTTT TRBJ1-1 - TRBV18 few
CAISENPSSGGVQETQYF TGTGCCATCAGTGAAAACCCAAGTAGCGGGGGGGTTCAAGAGACCCAGTACTTC TRBJ2-5 TRBD2 TRBV10-3 -
CASSQDLGDMNTEAFF TGCGCCAGCAGCCAAGATCTGGGGGACATGAACACTGAAGCTTTCTTT TRBJ1-1 - TRBV4-3 -
CASSPPATGVPISGNTIYF TGTGCCAGCTCACCACCTGCCACAGGGGTCCCCATCTCTGGAAACACCATATATTTT TRBJ1-3 TRBD1 TRBV18 -
CASSSTGGRDGYTF TGTGCCAGCAGTTCGACAGGGGGACGGGATGGCTACACCTTC TRBJ1-2 TRBD1 TRBV27 -
CASSLTRNLRDYGYTF TGCGCCAGCAGCTTAACCCGGAACCTTCGGGACTATGGCTACACCTTC TRBJ1-2 - TRBV4-3 -
CASSGTSSYEQYF TGCGCCAGCAGCGGGACTAGCTCCTACGAGCAGTACTTC TRBJ2-7 TRBD2 TRBV5-1 -
CSVEYGGENSGNTIYF TGCAGCGTTGAATATGGAGGGGAGAACTCTGGAAACACCATATATTTT TRBJ1-3 - TRBV29-1 -
CASGFEGSPLHF TGTGCTAGTGGTTTTGAGGGTTCACCCCTCCACTTT TRBJ1-6 - TRBV12-5 -
CASSRKGGRPQETQYF TGTGCCAGCAGCCGTAAGGGAGGACGCCCCCAAGAGACCCAGTACTTC TRBJ2-5 - TRBV7-7 -
CASSLWGRGGDNEQFF TGCGCCAGCAGCCTCTGGGGGCGGGGGGGAGACAATGAGCAGTTCTTC TRBJ2-1 TRBD2 TRBV4-1 -
CASSSPTTSGCPGELFF TGTGCCAGCAGTTCGCCAACCACCTCAGGATGCCCCGGGGAGCTGTTTTTT TRBJ2-2 - TRBV28 -
CASSLDPGRGISPLHF TGCGCCAGCAGCTTGGATCCGGGGAGGGGGATTTCACCCCTCCACTTT TRBJ1-6 - TRBV5-1 -
CASSRGPIWEQFF TGTGCCAGCAGCCGCGGCCCTATTTGGGAGCAGTTCTTC TRBJ2-1 - TRBV7-7 -
CASTQGRGSGNTIYF TGTGCCAGCACCCAAGGACGGGGCTCTGGAAACACCATATATTTT TRBJ1-3 - TRBV6-6 -
CASSSPMEGRGGIEAFF TGTGCCAGCAGTTCCCCCATGGAAGGGAGGGGGGGGATTGAAGCTTTCTTT TRBJ1-1 - TRBV28 few